The entry below gives a single T cell receptor beta chain sequence along with its context. There is no known antigen for this receptor. It has no much larger one-base neighbor in the sample; base qualities were not kept. The data are from a study of blood T cell repertoires in COVID-19 (dated by TCRdb to 2018 to 2020). For context, the study as a whole: Samples covering the acute and convalescent phases of COVID-19 were provided by collaborators in the United States, Italy and Spain. Nearly every sample came with metadata listing a de-identified subject ID, COVID-19 status, age in years and sex. Subjects who had been exposed to COVID-19, were actively infected with it, or had recovered from it provided the deeply sampled blood TCRbeta repertoires that made up the dataset. The repertoires were made available in a free public database intended to serve as a resource for research on the immune response to SARS-CoV-2. Where available, HLA class I and class II types were obtained from metadata supplied by the sample provider rather than from assay-based typing. The samples were drawn from the first 160 participants of the ongoing ImmuneRACE study and from 950 to 1,500 subjects provided by 6 global collaborators. The prospective study material was composed of cDNA or gDNA derived from T cells, B-cell-depleted T cells, or PBMCs.

The immunoSEQ Assay, a bias-controlled multiplex PCR, was used to amplify TCRbeta CDR3 regions from genomic DNA. The paper's data handling went like this. The number of nucleated cells in each sample was estimated from the amplification of reference gene primers within the assay. To quantify the absolute abundance of each unique TCRbeta CDR3 rearrangement, sequence reads were collapsed and filtered. For each sample, productive Simpson clonality was calculated as the square root of Simpson's diversity index across productive rearrangements. TCRdb limited this immuneACCESS table to in-frame rearrangements with V and J called. A share of clones is missing; checked studies link under half to unresolved V genes, and the rest is unexplained. V and J calls and clone size come straight from that table; D and trimming were deduced from the DNA. For this sample there are approximately 100,000 clones; approximately 84% appear just once. Jointly, the top ten make up around 15% of the sample.

Study-wide conclusions, independent of this receptor: The quantity of clinical and demographic metadata differed by source and by participant and was supplied without curation.

Collaborating institutions collected whole blood in K2EDTA tubes following their own protocols. For TCRbeta analysis, collaborator samples were shipped as frozen whole blood, as isolated PBMCs, or as DNA extracted from either sample type. This TCR came from an older woman with acute or convalescent COVID-19. Source material: peripheral blood.

The CDR3 region has the sequence CASSTGGGTYNEQFF. The nucleotide sequence is TGTGCCAGCAGCACCGGCGGGGGGACCTACAATGAGCAGTTCTTC. The chain links TRBV11-3 with TRBJ2-1; TRBD2 matches 8 bases in the middle. The CDR3 covers 15 residues, taking in both the cysteine and the phenylalanine. The read is trimmed to its CDR3 DNA, 45 bases read in frame from base 1. V loses 5 bases at its end and J loses 2 bases; junction bases beyond the gene matches: 5. Per the germline V gene, SGHNT is the CDR1 and YENEEA is the CDR2.